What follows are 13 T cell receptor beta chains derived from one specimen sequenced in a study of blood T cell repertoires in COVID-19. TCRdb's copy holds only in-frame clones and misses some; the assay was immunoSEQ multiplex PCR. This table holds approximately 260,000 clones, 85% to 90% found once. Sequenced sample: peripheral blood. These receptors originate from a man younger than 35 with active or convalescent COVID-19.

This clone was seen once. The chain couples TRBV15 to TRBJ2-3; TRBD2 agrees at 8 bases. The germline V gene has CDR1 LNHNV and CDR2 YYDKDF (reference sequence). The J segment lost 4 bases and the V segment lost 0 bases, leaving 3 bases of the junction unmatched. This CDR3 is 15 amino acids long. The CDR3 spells CATSRDTGGPDTQYF. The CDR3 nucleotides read TGTGCCACCAGCAGAGATACGGGAGGGCCAGATACGCAGTATTTT.

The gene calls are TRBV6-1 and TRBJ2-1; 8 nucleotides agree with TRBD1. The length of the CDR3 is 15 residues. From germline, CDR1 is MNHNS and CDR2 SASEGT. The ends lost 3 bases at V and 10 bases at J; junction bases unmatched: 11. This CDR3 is CASSEGWAGGREQFF. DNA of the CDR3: TGTGCCAGCAGTGAGGGATGGGCAGGGGGCAGAGAGCAGTTCTTC.

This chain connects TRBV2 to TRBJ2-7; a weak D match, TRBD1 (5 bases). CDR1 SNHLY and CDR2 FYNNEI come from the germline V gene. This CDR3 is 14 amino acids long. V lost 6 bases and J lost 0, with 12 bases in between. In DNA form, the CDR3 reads TGTGCCAGCAGAGGCGGACACCGCTCCTACGAGCAGTACTTC. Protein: CASRGGHRSYEQYF.

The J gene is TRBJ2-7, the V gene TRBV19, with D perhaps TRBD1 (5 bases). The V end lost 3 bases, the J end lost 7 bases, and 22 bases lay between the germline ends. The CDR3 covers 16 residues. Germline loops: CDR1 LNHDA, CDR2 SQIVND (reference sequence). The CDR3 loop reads CASSITSNRGGAEQYF. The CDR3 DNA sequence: TGTGCCAGTAGTATCACAAGCAACCGAGGTGGGGCGGAGCAGTACTTC.

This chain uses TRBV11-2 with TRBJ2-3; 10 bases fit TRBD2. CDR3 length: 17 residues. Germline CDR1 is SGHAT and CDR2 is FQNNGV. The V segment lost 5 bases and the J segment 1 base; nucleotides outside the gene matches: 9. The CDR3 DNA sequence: TGTGCCAGCAGCCGAACTCAAACTAGCGGGGGCACAGATACGCAGTATTTT. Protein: CASSRTQTSGGTDTQYF.

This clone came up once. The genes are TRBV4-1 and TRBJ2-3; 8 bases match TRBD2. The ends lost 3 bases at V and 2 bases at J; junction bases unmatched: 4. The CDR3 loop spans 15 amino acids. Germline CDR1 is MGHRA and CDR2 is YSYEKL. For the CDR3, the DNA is TGCGCCAGCAGCCAGGAGACTAGCGTCACAGATACGCAGTATTTT. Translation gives CASSQETSVTDTQYF.

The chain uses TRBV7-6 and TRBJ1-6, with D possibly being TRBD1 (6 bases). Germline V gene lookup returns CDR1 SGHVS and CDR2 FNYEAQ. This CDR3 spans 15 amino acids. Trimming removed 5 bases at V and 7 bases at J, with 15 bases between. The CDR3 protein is CASSPGTHANSPLHF. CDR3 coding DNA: TGTGCCAGCAGCCCCGGGACACATGCCAATTCACCCCTCCACTTT.

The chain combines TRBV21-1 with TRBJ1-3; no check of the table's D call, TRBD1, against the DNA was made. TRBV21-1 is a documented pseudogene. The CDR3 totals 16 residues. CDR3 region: CASSNPGTGTGNTIYF. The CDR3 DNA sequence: TGTGCCAGCAGCAACCCCGGGACAGGGACTGGAAACACCATATATTTT.

The CDR3 here is CASSDLGDRGHYGYTF. Here the CDR3 DNA reads TGTGCCAGCAGTGATTTGGGGGACAGGGGACACTATGGCTACACCTTC. V is TRBV25-1 and J is TRBJ1-2; 10 nucleotides line up with TRBD1. V shed 3 bases, J shed 3 bases, and the junction held 7 bases outside the gene matches. Germline CDR1 reads MGHDK; CDR2 reads SYGVNS. The CDR3 contains 16 residues.

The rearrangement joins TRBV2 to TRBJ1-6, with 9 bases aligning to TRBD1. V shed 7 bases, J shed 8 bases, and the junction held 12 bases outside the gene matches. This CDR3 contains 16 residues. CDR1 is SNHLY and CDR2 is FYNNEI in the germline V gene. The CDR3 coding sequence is TGTGCCAGCATTTACAGGGGGCAGTCTATGGATTCACCCCTCCACTTT. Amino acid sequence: CASIYRGQSMDSPLHF.

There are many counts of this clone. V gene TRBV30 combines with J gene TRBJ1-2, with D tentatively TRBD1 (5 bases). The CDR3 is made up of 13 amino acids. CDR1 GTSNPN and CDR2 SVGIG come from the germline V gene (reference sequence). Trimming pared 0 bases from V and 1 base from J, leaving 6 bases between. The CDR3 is CAWSVDSNYGYTF. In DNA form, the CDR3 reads TGTGCCTGGAGTGTAGACAGTAACTATGGCTACACCTTC. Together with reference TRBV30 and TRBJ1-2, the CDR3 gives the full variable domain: SQTIHQWPATLVQPVGSPLSLECTVEGTSNPNLYWYRQAAGRGLQLLFYSVGIGQISSEVPQNLSASRPQDRQFILSSKKLLLSDSGFYLCAWSVDSNYGYTFGSGTRLTVV.

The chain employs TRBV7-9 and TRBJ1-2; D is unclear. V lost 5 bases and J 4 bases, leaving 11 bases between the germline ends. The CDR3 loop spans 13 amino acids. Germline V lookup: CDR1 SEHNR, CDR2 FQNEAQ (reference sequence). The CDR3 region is CASSRAGTYGYTF. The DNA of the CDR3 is TGTGCCAGCAGCCGGGCGGGCACCTATGGCTACACCTTC.

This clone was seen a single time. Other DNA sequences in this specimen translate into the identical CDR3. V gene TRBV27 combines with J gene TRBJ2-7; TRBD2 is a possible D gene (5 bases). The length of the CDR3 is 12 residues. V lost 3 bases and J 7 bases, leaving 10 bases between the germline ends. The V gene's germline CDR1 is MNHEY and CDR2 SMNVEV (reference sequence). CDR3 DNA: TGTGCCAGCAGTTTTCGGGGTCGGGAGCAGTACTTC. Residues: CASSFRGREQYF.